This is a list of T cell receptor beta chains from one sample in a study of CD8 T cells in Susac syndrome. In TCRdb, the immunoSEQ multiplex PCR reads were re-called with MiXCR into one record per CDR3 protein. The sample carries around 300,000 distinct CDR3 sequences, approximately 85% recorded once. Input material: CD8+ T cells from PBMCs. All receptors come from a human donor with multiple sclerosis. Each CDR3 is given with its conserved first and last residue. D genes are given only for firm matches. For some rows the clone size is stated as once, few or many, or as a class when expanded; others skip it.

D gene: NA; CDR3 length: 15; clone size: NA; J gene: TRBJ2-7; V gene: TRBV4-3; CDR3 protein: CASSQADGPSYEQYF; CDR3 DNA: TGCGCCAGCAGCCAAGCCGACGGTCCCTCCTACGAGCAGTACTTC
D gene: NA; CDR3 length: 16; clone size: NA; J gene: TRBJ1-5; V gene: TRBV28; CDR3 protein: CASNNTPGPTNQPQHF; CDR3 DNA: TGTGCCAGCAACAACACTCCGGGACCCACAAATCAGCCCCAGCATTTT
D gene: TRBD1; CDR3 length: 14; clone size: NA; J gene: TRBJ1-2; V gene: TRBV20-1; CDR3 protein: CSARDHRDRDRYTF; CDR3 DNA: TGCAGTGCTAGAGATCACCGGGACAGGGACCGCTACACCTTC
D gene: TRBD2; CDR3 length: 19; clone size: NA; J gene: TRBJ2-2; V gene: TRBV4-3; CDR3 protein: CASSHKSTREREVVGELFF; CDR3 DNA: TGCGCCAGCAGCCATAAGAGTACGCGGGAGCGGGAGGTTGTCGGGGAGCTGTTTTTT
D gene: NA; CDR3 length: 15; clone size: NA; J gene: TRBJ2-7; V gene: TRBV6-5; CDR3 protein: CASRRRDEQIYEQYF; CDR3 DNA: TGTGCCAGCAGACGCAGGGATGAACAAATCTACGAGCAGTACTTC
D gene: NA; CDR3 length: 12; clone size: NA; J gene: TRBJ2-2; V gene: TRBV27; CDR3 protein: CASSFQGRELFF; CDR3 DNA: TGTGCCAGCAGTTTTCAAGGGAGGGAGCTGTTTTTT
D gene: NA; CDR3 length: 12; clone size: NA; J gene: TRBJ2-5; V gene: TRBV5-1; CDR3 protein: CASKSLGETQYF; CDR3 DNA: TGCGCCAGCAAGTCTCTTGGAGAGACCCAGTACTTC
D gene: TRBD2; CDR3 length: 16; clone size: NA; J gene: TRBJ2-7; V gene: TRBV4-2; CDR3 protein: CASSFDTSGSSPEQYF; CDR3 DNA: TGTGCCAGCAGCTTCGACACTAGCGGGAGTTCCCCCGAGCAGTACTTC
D gene: NA; CDR3 length: 12; clone size: NA; J gene: TRBJ2-7; V gene: TRBV5-4; CDR3 protein: CASTLPAGEQYF; CDR3 DNA: TGTGCCAGCACCCTCCCCGCGGGAGAGCAGTACTTC
D gene: TRBD1; CDR3 length: 14; clone size: few; J gene: TRBJ2-7; V gene: TRBV28; CDR3 protein: CASSLKTGGYEQYF; CDR3 DNA: TGTGCCAGCAGTTTAAAGACAGGGGGCTACGAGCAGTACTTC
D gene: NA; CDR3 length: 15; clone size: NA; J gene: TRBJ2-5; V gene: TRBV2; CDR3 protein: CARSGGKGPQETQYF; CDR3 DNA: TGTGCCAGGTCTGGAGGGAAAGGCCCCCAAGAGACCCAGTACTTC
D gene: TRBD1; CDR3 length: 14; clone size: NA; J gene: TRBJ1-1; V gene: TRBV30; CDR3 protein: CAWDPGTGGTEAFF; CDR3 DNA: TGTGCCTGGGACCCCGGGACAGGGGGCACTGAAGCTTTCTTT
D gene: NA; CDR3 length: 14; clone size: NA; J gene: TRBJ2-1; V gene: TRBV6-2/TRBV6-3; CDR3 protein: CASSYGGSYNEQFF; CDR3 DNA: TGTGCCAGCAGTTACGGGGGATCCTACAATGAGCAGTTCTTC
D gene: NA; CDR3 length: 16; clone size: NA; J gene: TRBJ1-3; V gene: TRBV4-3; CDR3 protein: CASSQEREGAGNTIYF; CDR3 DNA: TGCGCCAGCAGCCAAGAACGGGAGGGGGCTGGAAACACCATATATTTT
D gene: TRBD1; CDR3 length: 15; clone size: NA; J gene: TRBJ1-2; V gene: TRBV11-2; CDR3 protein: CASSFSQGESYGYTF; CDR3 DNA: TGTGCCAGCAGCTTCTCTCAGGGGGAGAGCTATGGCTACACCTTC
D gene: TRBD1; CDR3 length: 13; clone size: NA; J gene: TRBJ2-7; V gene: TRBV29-1; CDR3 protein: CSVRTGATYEQYF; CDR3 DNA: TGCAGCGTCCGGACAGGGGCGACCTACGAGCAGTACTTC
D gene: NA; CDR3 length: 13; clone size: NA; J gene: TRBJ1-1; V gene: TRBV12-3/TRBV12-4; CDR3 protein: CASSLGHRTEAFF; CDR3 DNA: TGTGCCAGCAGTTTGGGACATAGAACTGAAGCTTTCTTT
D gene: TRBD2; CDR3 length: 14; clone size: NA; J gene: TRBJ2-7; V gene: TRBV28; CDR3 protein: CASNLAGTSYEQYF; CDR3 DNA: TGTGCCAGCAACCTAGCGGGTACCTCCTACGAGCAGTACTTC
D gene: TRBD2; CDR3 length: 13; clone size: NA; J gene: TRBJ2-1; V gene: TRBV9; CDR3 protein: CASSVGPSGEQFF; CDR3 DNA: TGTGCCAGCAGCGTAGGTCCTAGCGGGGAGCAGTTCTTC
D gene: NA; CDR3 length: 16; clone size: NA; J gene: TRBJ2-1; V gene: TRBV4-1; CDR3 protein: CASSQDGGGTYNEQFF; CDR3 DNA: TGCGCCAGCAGCCAAGATGGGGGGGGCACCTACAATGAGCAGTTCTTC
D gene: NA; CDR3 length: 15; clone size: NA; J gene: TRBJ2-2; V gene: TRBV27; CDR3 protein: CASSLLGINTGELFF; CDR3 DNA: TGTGCCAGCAGCCTCCTGGGGATCAACACCGGGGAGCTGTTTTTT
D gene: NA; CDR3 length: 12; clone size: once; J gene: TRBJ1-1; V gene: TRBV29-1; CDR3 protein: CSVVRANTEAFF; CDR3 DNA: TGCAGCGTTGTCAGGGCGAACACTGAAGCTTTCTTT
D gene: NA; CDR3 length: 14; clone size: NA; J gene: TRBJ2-7; V gene: TRBV28; CDR3 protein: CASRELRSSYEQYF; CDR3 DNA: TGTGCCAGCAGAGAACTCAGGAGCTCCTACGAGCAGTACTTC
D gene: NA; CDR3 length: 14; clone size: NA; J gene: TRBJ1-2; V gene: TRBV29-1; CDR3 protein: CSVSSAELIYGYTF; CDR3 DNA: TGCAGCGTGTCTTCGGCAGAACTCATATATGGCTACACCTTC
D gene: TRBD2; CDR3 length: 16; clone size: NA; J gene: TRBJ2-2; V gene: TRBV20-1; CDR3 protein: CSARDGLALNTGELFF; CDR3 DNA: TGCAGTGCTAGGGATGGACTAGCGTTGAACACCGGGGAGCTGTTTTTT
D gene: NA; CDR3 length: 15; clone size: NA; J gene: TRBJ2-3; V gene: TRBV7-8; CDR3 protein: CASSLAGVLADTQYF; CDR3 DNA: TGTGCCAGCAGCTTAGCAGGGGTTTTAGCAGATACGCAGTATTTT
D gene: TRBD1; CDR3 length: 15; clone size: few; J gene: TRBJ1-4; V gene: TRBV4-1; CDR3 protein: CASSPEGQTNEKLFF; CDR3 DNA: TGCGCCAGCAGCCCCGAGGGACAGACTAATGAAAAACTGTTTTTT
D gene: TRBD2; CDR3 length: 15; clone size: NA; J gene: TRBJ2-1; V gene: TRBV6-5; CDR3 protein: CASSSGTSEGLEQFF; CDR3 DNA: TGTGCCAGCAGTTCCGGGACTAGCGAAGGCCTTGAGCAGTTCTTC
D gene: TRBD1; CDR3 length: 16; clone size: NA; J gene: TRBJ2-1; V gene: TRBV7-2; CDR3 protein: CASSSLGQGANNEQFF; CDR3 DNA: TGTGCCAGCAGCTCTCTGGGACAGGGGGCGAACAATGAGCAGTTCTTC
D gene: NA; CDR3 length: 15; clone size: NA; J gene: TRBJ2-3; V gene: TRBV19; CDR3 protein: CASSPLRDLEDTQYF; CDR3 DNA: TGTGCCAGTAGTCCCCTGCGGGACCTTGAGGATACGCAGTATTTT
D gene: TRBD1; CDR3 length: 15; clone size: NA; J gene: TRBJ2-7; V gene: TRBV6-5; CDR3 protein: CASSPGQGGTYEQYF; CDR3 DNA: TGTGCCAGCAGTCCCGGACAGGGCGGCACCTACGAGCAGTACTTC
D gene: NA; CDR3 length: 12; clone size: NA; J gene: TRBJ2-3; V gene: TRBV7-9; CDR3 protein: CASSRAWFTQYF; CDR3 DNA: TGTGCCAGCAGCCGTGCCTGGTTTACGCAGTATTTT
D gene: TRBD1; CDR3 length: 15; clone size: NA; J gene: TRBJ2-7; V gene: TRBV5-4; CDR3 protein: CASRHGQGTSNEQYF; CDR3 DNA: TGCGCCAGCAGGCATGGACAGGGGACCTCCAACGAGCAGTACTTC
D gene: NA; CDR3 length: 17; clone size: NA; J gene: TRBJ2-4; V gene: TRBV28; CDR3 protein: CASSDTTLNSAKNIQYF; CDR3 DNA: TGTGCCAGCAGTGATACAACTCTCAACTCAGCCAAAAACATTCAGTACTTC
D gene: NA; CDR3 length: 15; clone size: NA; J gene: TRBJ2-1; V gene: TRBV3-1; CDR3 protein: CASSQERGGRSEQFF; CDR3 DNA: TGTGCCAGCAGCCAGGAGAGGGGGGGCCGTAGTGAGCAGTTCTTC
D gene: TRBD1; CDR3 length: 16; clone size: NA; J gene: TRBJ1-2; V gene: TRBV7-9; CDR3 protein: CASSLSTTGGKEGYTF; CDR3 DNA: TGTGCCAGCAGCTTAAGCACCACAGGGGGCAAAGAAGGCTACACCTTC
D gene: NA; CDR3 length: 16; clone size: NA; J gene: TRBJ2-1; V gene: TRBV6-5; CDR3 protein: CASGSTGADSYNEQFF; CDR3 DNA: TGTGCCAGCGGTTCCACCGGGGCTGACTCCTACAATGAGCAGTTCTTC
D gene: NA; CDR3 length: 16; clone size: NA; J gene: TRBJ1-4; V gene: TRBV7-9; CDR3 protein: CASSLSPTVTDEKLFF; CDR3 DNA: TGTGCCAGCAGCTTAAGTCCGACAGTCACTGATGAAAAACTGTTTTTT
D gene: NA; CDR3 length: 16; clone size: NA; J gene: TRBJ1-1; V gene: TRBV9; CDR3 protein: CASGLAGDPMNTEAFF; CDR3 DNA: TGTGCCAGCGGCCTCGCGGGGGATCCCATGAACACTGAAGCTTTCTTT
D gene: NA; CDR3 length: 15; clone size: NA; J gene: TRBJ1-3; V gene: TRBV4-3; CDR3 protein: CASSQDGGYGNTIYF; CDR3 DNA: TGCGCCAGCAGCCAAGATGGAGGTTATGGAAACACCATATATTTT